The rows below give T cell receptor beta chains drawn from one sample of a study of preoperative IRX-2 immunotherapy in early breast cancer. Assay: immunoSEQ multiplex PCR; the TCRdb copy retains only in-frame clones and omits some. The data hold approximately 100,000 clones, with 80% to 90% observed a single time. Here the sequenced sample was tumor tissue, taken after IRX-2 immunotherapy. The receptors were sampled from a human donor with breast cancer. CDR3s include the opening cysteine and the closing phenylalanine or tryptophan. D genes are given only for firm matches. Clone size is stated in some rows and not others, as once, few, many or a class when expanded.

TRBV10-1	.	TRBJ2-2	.	TGCGCCAGCACTGGGGACACCGGGGAGCTGTTTTTT	CASTGDTGELFF
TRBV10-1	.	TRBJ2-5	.	TGCGCCAGCAGTGAGTCCGGGCCCTCGGAGACCCAGTACTTC	CASSESGPSETQYF
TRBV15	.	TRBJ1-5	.	TGTGCCACCAGCAGCCCAGTCTGGAATCAGCCCCAGCATTTT	CATSSPVWNQPQHF
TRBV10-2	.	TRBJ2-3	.	TGCGCCAGCGGCGGGCCGAGGGAAAGGGGCACAGATACGCAGTATTTT	CASGGPRERGTDTQYF
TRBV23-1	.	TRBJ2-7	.	TGCGCCAGCAGCCTCGCAGGGGACCCCTACGAGCAGTACTTC	CASSLAGDPYEQYF
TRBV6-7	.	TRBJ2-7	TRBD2	TGTGCCAGCAGTTACTCCCCGCGGGGGAGCTCCTACGAGCAGTACTTC	CASSYSPRGSSYEQYF
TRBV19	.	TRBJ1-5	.	TGTGCCAGTAGTACCCTGGACAGCAATCAGCCCCAGCATTTT	CASSTLDSNQPQHF
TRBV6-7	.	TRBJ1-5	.	TGTGCCAGCAGTTACGGGGGGACGGGTCAGCCCCAGCATTTT	CASSYGGTGQPQHF
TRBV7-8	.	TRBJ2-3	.	TGTGCCAGCAGCAAACCGATCGACAGTATCACTACGCAGTATTTT	CASSKPIDSITTQYF
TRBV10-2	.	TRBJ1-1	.	TGCGCCAGCACCGAGGGGAGCATGAACACTGAAGCTTTCTTT	CASTEGSMNTEAFF
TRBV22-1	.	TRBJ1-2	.	TGTGCCGTCTCGGGGGGAGCTAACTATGGCTACACCTTC	CAVSGGANYGYTF
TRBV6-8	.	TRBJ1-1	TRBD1	TGTGCCAGCAGCCGCGGACAGGGGAGTACTGAAGCTTTCTTT	CASSRGQGSTEAFF
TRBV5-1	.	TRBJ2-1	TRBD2	TGCGCCAGCAGCCTGGGGCTAGCGGGGGGCTCGAGCTCCTACAATGAGCAGTTCTTC	CASSLGLAGGSSSYNEQFF
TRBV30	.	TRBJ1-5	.	TGTGCCTGGAGTGTACTGGGTTACAATCAGCCCCAGCATTTT	CAWSVLGYNQPQHF
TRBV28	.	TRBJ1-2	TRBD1	TGTGCCGCCAGGACAGGGTCGGACTATGGCTACACCTTC	CAARTGSDYGYTF
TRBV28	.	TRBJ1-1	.	TGTGCCAGCGGCGCAAAGGAGGGATGGTACACTGAAGCTTTCTTT	CASGAKEGWYTEAFF
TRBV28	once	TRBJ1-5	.	TGTGCCAGCAGCCCTCCGGGGCGGCCCCAGCATTTT	CASSPPGRPQHF
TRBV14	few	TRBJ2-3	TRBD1	TGTGCCAGCAGCCTTACCCCCGGGACAGGGACTAGCACAGATACGCAGTATTTT	CASSLTPGTGTSTDTQYF
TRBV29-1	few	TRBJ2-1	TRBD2	TGCAGCGGAATTAGCGGGAGCCCCAATGAGCAGTTCTTC	CSGISGSPNEQFF
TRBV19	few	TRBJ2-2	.	TGTGCCAGTAGTAGAACGGTCCGCGGCGGCACCGGGGAGCTGTTTTTT	CASSRTVRGGTGELFF
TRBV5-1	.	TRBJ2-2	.	TGCGCCAGCAAGAGCCGCCGTTGGGGGGTCACCGGGGAGCTGTTTTTT	CASKSRRWGVTGELFF
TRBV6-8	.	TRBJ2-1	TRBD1	TGTGCCAGCAAGAGAGGGACAGCGGACAATGAGCAGTTCTTC	CASKRGTADNEQFF
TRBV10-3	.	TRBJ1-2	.	TGTGCCATCAGTGAGTCAGGTGGGGACTATGGCTACACCTTC	CAISESGGDYGYTF
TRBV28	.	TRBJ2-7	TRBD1	TGTGCCAGCAGTTCCCCGGGACAGGGCTACTACGAGCAGTACTTC	CASSSPGQGYYEQYF
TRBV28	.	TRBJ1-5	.	TGTGCCAGCAGTTCAGGACCCCAGCCCCAGCATTTT	CASSSGPQPQHF
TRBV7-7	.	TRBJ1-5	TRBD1	TGTGCCAGCAGTCATTCGACAGGGCCTCCCGGTCAGCCCCAGCATTTT	CASSHSTGPPGQPQHF
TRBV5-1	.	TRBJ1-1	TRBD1	TGCGCCAGCAGCCCTACCTACAGGGGTCCATCGAACACTGAAGCTTTCTTT	CASSPTYRGPSNTEAFF
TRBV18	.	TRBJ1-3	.	TGTGCCAGCTCACCAGGCTTGACAGGAGCTGGAAACACCATATATTTT	CASSPGLTGAGNTIYF
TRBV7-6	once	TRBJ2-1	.	TGTGCCAGCAGCTGGGGGACTCCCCCCTACAATGAGCAGTTCTTC	CASSWGTPPYNEQFF
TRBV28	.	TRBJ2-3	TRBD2	TGTGCCAGCCAGACTAGCGGAAGCACAGATACGCAGTATTTT	CASQTSGSTDTQYF
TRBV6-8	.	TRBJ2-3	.	TGTGCCAGCAATTTGATGACAGATACGCAGTATTTT	CASNLMTDTQYF
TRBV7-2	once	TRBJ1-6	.	TGTGCCAGCAGCTTGAAGGGGCAGTTATTGAATTCACCCCTCCACTTT	CASSLKGQLLNSPLHF
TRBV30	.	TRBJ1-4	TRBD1	TGTGCCTGGAGTGCCTACAGGGGAACGAATGAAAAACTGTTTTTT	CAWSAYRGTNEKLFF
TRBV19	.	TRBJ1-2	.	TGTGCCAGTAGCCCGAGGGGGGACTATGGCTACACCTTC	CASSPRGDYGYTF
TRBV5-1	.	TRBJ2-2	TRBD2	TGCGCCAGCAGCTTAGCGGGGATTACCGGGGAGCTGTTTTTT	CASSLAGITGELFF
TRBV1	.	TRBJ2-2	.	TGCGCCAGCAGCCAAGATCCGGGTAGCGGGCGCACCGGGGAGCTGTTTTTT	CASSQDPGSGRTGELFF
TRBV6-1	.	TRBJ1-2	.	TGTGCCAGCAGTGAAGTAGGTCAGACCTATGGCTACACCTTC	CASSEVGQTYGYTF
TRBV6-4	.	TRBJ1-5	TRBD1	TGTGCCATCAGTGACAGGGAGGGGCAGCCCCAGCATTTT	CAISDREGQPQHF
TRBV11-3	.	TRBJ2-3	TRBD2	TGTGCCAGCAGCTGGTGGACGGGGGGAGATACGCAGTATTTT	CASSWWTGGDTQYF
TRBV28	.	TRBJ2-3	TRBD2	TGTGCCAGCAGTTCGCGGACTAGTTCTAACACAGATACGCAGTATTTT	CASSSRTSSNTDTQYF
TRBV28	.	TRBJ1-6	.	TGTGCCAGCACCTCGAGGCGGGCAGGGGAGTTCTCACCCCTCCACTTT	CASTSRRAGEFSPLHF
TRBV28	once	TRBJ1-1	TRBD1	TGTGCCAGCAGTTTAGGGACAGGGGACACTGAAGCTTTCTTT	CASSLGTGDTEAFF
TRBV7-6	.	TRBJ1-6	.	TGTGCCAGCAGCTTGTCAGGGAAATTAAGGAATTCACCCCTCCACTTT	CASSLSGKLRNSPLHF
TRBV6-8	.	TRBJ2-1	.	TGTGCCAGCGGATATGACTTTTACAATGAGCAGTTCTTC	CASGYDFYNEQFF
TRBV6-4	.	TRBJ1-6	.	TGTGCCAGCAGTTACCAAACCCGGGGAAGCTCCTATAATTCACCCCTTCACTTT	CASSYQTRGSSYNSPLHF
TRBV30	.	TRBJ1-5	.	TGTGCCCACAGGTATCAGATACAAAATCAGCCCCAGCATTTT	CAHRYQIQNQPQHF
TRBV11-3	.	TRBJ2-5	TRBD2	TGTGCCAGCAGCCCGGGGACTAGGGCTCAAGAGACCCAGTACTTC	CASSPGTRAQETQYF
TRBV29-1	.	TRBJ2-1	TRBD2	TGCAGCGTTGGTGGGGATTGGACTAGCATCACCAATGAGCAGTTCTTC	CSVGGDWTSITNEQFF
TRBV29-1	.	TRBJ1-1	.	TGCAGCGGGAACAACGGGGGCAGGAACACTGAAGCTTTCTTT	CSGNNGGRNTEAFF
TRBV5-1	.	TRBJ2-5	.	TGCGCCAGCAGTCCTACTGTCGTAAAAGAGACCCAGTACTTC	CASSPTVVKETQYF
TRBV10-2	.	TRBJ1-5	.	TGCGCCAGCAGTGACCCTCAGGGGCCCCAGCATTTT	CASSDPQGPQHF
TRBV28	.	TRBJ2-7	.	TGTGCCAGCACCACGAACAACCACGAGCAGTACTTC	CASTTNNHEQYF
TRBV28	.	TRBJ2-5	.	TGTGCCAGCAGTTTATCCGTAGGGGGGCAAGAGACCCAGTACTTC	CASSLSVGGQETQYF
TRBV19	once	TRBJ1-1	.	TGTGCCACGAGACCGGAAGCCTTATCTGAAGCTTTCTTT	CATRPEALSEAFF
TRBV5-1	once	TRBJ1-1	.	TGCGCCAGCAGCTTGGTTGGAAAGGCGGGCGCTGAAGCTTTCTTT	CASSLVGKAGAEAFF
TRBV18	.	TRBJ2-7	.	TGTGCCAGCTCACCACCCAGAGGGACCGCCGTGGATGAGCAGTACTTC	CASSPPRGTAVDEQYF
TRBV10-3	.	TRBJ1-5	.	TGTGCCATCAGTGAGTCCTTGACAGACGGACGGCCCCAGCATTTT	CAISESLTDGRPQHF
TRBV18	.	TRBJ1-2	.	TGTGCCAGCTCACCAGTAGGAAACATTGAGGGCTACACCTTC	CASSPVGNIEGYTF
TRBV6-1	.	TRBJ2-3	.	TGTGCCAGCAGTGAAGAAGGGCAGGGGTGGGCAGATACGCAGTATTTT	CASSEEGQGWADTQYF